These 11 T cell receptor beta chains were all obtained from the same sample, sequenced in a study of blood T cell repertoires in COVID-19. Sequenced by immunoSEQ multiplex PCR; TCRdb stores in-frame clones only, minus some. The sample has about 150,000 clones, around 84% seen once. The source material was PBMCs or T cells enriched from blood (not recorded which). The source is a middle-aged man who had recovered from COVID-19.

The chain has TRBV3-1 (or the pseudogene TRBV3-2) and TRBJ2-1; D is unclear. The CDR3 length is 13 residues. Trimming removed 1 base from V and 9 bases from J, with 10 bases in between. Germline assignment: CDR1 LGHDT and CDR2 YNNKEL (reference sequence). The CDR3 spells CASSQVPLSEQFF. Here the CDR3 DNA reads TGTGCCAGCAGCCAAGTCCCCCTTAGTGAGCAGTTCTTC.

The chain employs TRBV3-1 (or the pseudogene TRBV3-2) and TRBJ1-6; 11 nucleotides line up with TRBD1. Per germline, CDR1 LGHDT and CDR2 YNNKEL (reference sequence). CDR3 length equals 14 residues. Trimming at V came to 4 bases and at J to 10 bases, leaving 3 bases not matched to a gene. The CDR3 DNA sequence: TGTGCCAGCAGCCGGGACAGGGGGTACTCACCCCTCCACTTT. Its protein product is CASSRDRGYSPLHF.

The CDR3: CASSRQDGANVLTF. CDR3 nucleotide sequence: TGTGCCAGCAGCCGACAGGATGGGGCCAACGTCCTGACTTTC. This chain links TRBV3-1 (or the pseudogene TRBV3-2) with TRBJ2-6, with D possibly being TRBD1 (6 bases). Deletions cut 4 bases from V and 3 bases from J, with 7 bases between. The CDR3 runs to 14 residues. Germline values: CDR1 LGHDT, CDR2 YNNKEL (reference sequence).

The chain has TRBV19 and TRBJ1-5, with 9 bases fitting TRBD1. Per the germline V gene, CDR1 is LNHDA and CDR2 is SQIVND (reference sequence). V trimming: 6 bases; J trimming: 2 bases; junction bases outside the gene matches: 17. The CDR3 has 19 residues. The CDR3 DNA reads as TGTGCCAGTAGGGGGGGGACAGGGAAGAAAGTTTGGGGCAATCAGCCCCAGCATTTT. Encoded protein: CASRGGTGKKVWGNQPQHF.

The J gene is TRBJ2-5, the V gene TRBV9; 11 bases are shared with TRBD2. V dropped 3 bases and J dropped 4; count of bases not matched to a gene: 5. The CDR3 has 15 amino acids. CDR1 is SGDLS and CDR2 is YYNGEE in the germline V gene. CDR3 bases: TGTGCCAGCAGCGGGACCCTAGCGGGGGGAGAGACCCAGTACTTC. Residues: CASSGTLAGGETQYF.

The chain joins TRBV25-1 to TRBJ2-5; D is uncertain. V gave up 7 bases and J gave up 3 bases, with 3 bases separating them. Germline lookup yields CDR1 MGHDK and CDR2 SYGVNS. This CDR3 has 10 amino acids. CDR3 loop: CASTEETQYF. The DNA of the CDR3 is TGTGCCAGCACCGAAGAGACCCAGTACTTC.

V gene TRBV5-6 combines with J gene TRBJ1-1; D might be TRBD1 (6 bases). The CDR3 has 15 residues. The germline V and J ends were trimmed by 1 base and 1 base, with 11 bases remaining between them. Germline V lookup: CDR1 SGHDT, CDR2 YYEEEE. The CDR3 bases are TGTGCCAGCAGCTTGACAGGGAGTGGGAACACTGAAGCTTTCTTT. Its translation: CASSLTGSGNTEAFF.

This clone has a handful of counts. The chain employs TRBV2 and TRBJ2-7; tentatively, D is TRBD1 (6 bases). This CDR3 comprises 14 residues. The germline V gene has CDR1 SNHLY and CDR2 FYNNEI. V dropped 7 bases and J dropped 1 base, with 14 bases sitting between them. The CDR3 loop reads CASNIKGQSYEQYF. CDR3 DNA: TGTGCCAGCAATATCAAGGGACAATCCTACGAGCAGTACTTC.

V and J are TRBV7-8 and TRBJ2-2; 9 bases align to TRBD2. The germline V gene encodes CDR1 SGHVS and CDR2 FQNEAQ. Trimming at V came to 1 base and at J to 6 bases, leaving 3 bases not matched to a gene. The CDR3 extends over 15 amino acids. The CDR3 DNA sequence: TGTGCCAGCAGCTTAGTTAGCGGGGGCGCCGGGGAGCTGTTTTTT. Protein: CASSLVSGGAGELFF.

This sequence joins TRBV6-2 or TRBV6-3 and TRBJ2-1; D gene uncertain. The CDR3 contains 14 residues. V lost 4 bases, J lost 3 bases, and 10 bases lay in between. Germline CDR1 is MNHEY and CDR2 is SVGEGT. The DNA of the CDR3 is TGTGCCAGCAGTTCTTTAGCCGACTACAATGAGCAGTTCTTC. This gives the protein CASSSLADYNEQFF.

The chain recombines TRBV19 with TRBJ1-5; a weak D match, TRBD1 (6 bases). V lost 2 bases to trimming and J lost 11 bases, with 13 bases between them. Germline CDR1 LNHDA, CDR2 SQIVND (reference sequence). This CDR3 is built from 13 residues. The CDR3 reads CASSITGTISQHF. In nucleotides, the CDR3 is TGTGCCAGTAGTATAACCGGGACAATCTCCCAGCATTTT.